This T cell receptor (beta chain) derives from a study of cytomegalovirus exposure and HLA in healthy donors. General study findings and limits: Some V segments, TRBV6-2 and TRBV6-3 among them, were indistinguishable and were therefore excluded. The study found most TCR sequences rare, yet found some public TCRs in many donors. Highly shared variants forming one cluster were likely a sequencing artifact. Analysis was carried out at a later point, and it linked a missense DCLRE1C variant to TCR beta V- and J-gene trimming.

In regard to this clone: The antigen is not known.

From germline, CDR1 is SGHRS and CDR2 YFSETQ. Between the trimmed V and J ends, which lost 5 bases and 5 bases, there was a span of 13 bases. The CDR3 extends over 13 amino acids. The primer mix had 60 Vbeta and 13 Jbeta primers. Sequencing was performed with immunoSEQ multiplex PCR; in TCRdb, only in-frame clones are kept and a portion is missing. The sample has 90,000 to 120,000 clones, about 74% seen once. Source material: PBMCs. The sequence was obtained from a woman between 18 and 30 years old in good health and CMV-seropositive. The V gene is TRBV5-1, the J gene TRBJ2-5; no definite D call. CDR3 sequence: CASRHDSYETQYF. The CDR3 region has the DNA TGCGCCAGCAGGCATGACTCTTATGAGACCCAGTACTTC.